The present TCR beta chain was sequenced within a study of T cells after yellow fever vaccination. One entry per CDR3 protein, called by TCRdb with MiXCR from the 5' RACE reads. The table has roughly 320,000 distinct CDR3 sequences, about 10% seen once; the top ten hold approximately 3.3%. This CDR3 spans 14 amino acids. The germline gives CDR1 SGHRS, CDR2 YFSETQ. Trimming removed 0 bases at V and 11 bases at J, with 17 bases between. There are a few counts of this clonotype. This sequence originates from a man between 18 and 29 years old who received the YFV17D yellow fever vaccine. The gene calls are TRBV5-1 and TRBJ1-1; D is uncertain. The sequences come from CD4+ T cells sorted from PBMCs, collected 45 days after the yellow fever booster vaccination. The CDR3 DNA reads TGCGCCAGCAGCTTGGGGGCGGGAGAGGGCTCCGCTTTCTTT. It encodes CASSLGAGEGSAFF.